The source of this T cell receptor beta chain is a study of T cell repertoires in cytomegalovirus infection. As for the study in general: Both CMV infection and a matching HLA type were indicated by public TCR beta signatures. Study-level results: Dominating the ex vivo response were HLA-C-restricted CMV-specific TCR beta clonotypes.

Worth noting for this clonotype: Its antigen is not identified.

CDR3 length: 17 residues. Germline V gives CDR1 LGHDT, CDR2 YNNKEL (reference sequence). V was clipped by 5 bases and J by 0 bases; unmatched bases: 10. TCRdb recomputed calls from the reads with MiXCR, one row per CDR3 protein. The table includes 200,000 or so distinct CDR3 sequences, roughly 28% detected once. The TCR sequence derives from a human donor in good health (CMV status not recorded). Some clones in this sample may be carry-over from other donors' samples. This chain connects TRBV3-1 to TRBJ2-5, with TRBD1 matching over 9 bases. Sequencing used PBMCs. The CDR3 nucleotides read TGTGCCAGCAGCGGGAACAGGGGGCCCGAGTACCAAGAGACCCAGTACTTC. Protein: CASSGNRGPEYQETQYF.